The next 29 T cell receptor beta chains were all read from a single sample in a study of T cell responses to AZD1222 COVID-19 vaccine. Data came from immunoSEQ multiplex PCR; TCRdb stores just in-frame clones and leaves some out. The table records 110,000 to 150,000 clones, 90% of them present only once. The source was peripheral blood, collected on day 0 of AZD1222 vaccination. All receptors derive from an adult in good health.

As regards this clone: One end of the junction fails to match germline, which may point to a read error. The chain is built from TRBV11-3 and TRBJ2-7; 11 bases fit TRBD2. There are 15 residues in the CDR3. In germline, CDR1 is SGHNT, CDR2 YENEEA. CDR3 sequence reads: CASNLAGGPTYEQYF. DNA for the CDR3: TGTGCCAGCAACTTAGCGGGAGGGCCGACCTACGAGCAGTACTTC.

V usage is TRBV6-5 and J usage is TRBJ2-3; no reliable D call. Looked up from germline, CDR1 is MNHEY and CDR2 is SVGAGI. Trimming left V 4 bases short and J 1 base short, with 6 bases between. This CDR3 has 13 amino acids. The CDR3 loop is CASSWEGTDTQYF. CDR3 bases: TGTGCCAGCAGTTGGGAAGGCACAGATACGCAGTATTTT.

This clone was seen only a few times. The rearrangement links TRBV7-2 to TRBJ2-1, with D perhaps matching TRBD2 (5 bases). Trimming pared 4 bases from V and 2 bases from J, leaving 9 bases between. The CDR3 loop spans 14 amino acids. The germline CDR1 and CDR2 sequences are SGHTA and FQGNSA. The CDR3 is CASSSGGPYNEQFF. The DNA of the CDR3 is TGTGCCAGCAGCTCTGGAGGACCCTACAATGAGCAGTTCTTC.

The chain employs TRBV7-9 and TRBJ1-1; D call uncertain. V lost 2 bases to trimming and J lost 2 bases, with 9 bases between them. The CDR3 is 14 residues long. Germline CDR1 SEHNR, CDR2 FQNEAQ (reference sequence). The CDR3: CASSLSATNTEAFF. The CDR3 nucleotides read TGTGCCAGCAGCTTAAGTGCAACCAACACTGAAGCTTTCTTT.

The chain links TRBV27 to TRBJ2-2, with D tentatively TRBD1 or TRBD2 (6 bases each). Germline values: CDR1 MNHEY, CDR2 SMNVEV (reference sequence). This CDR3 has 15 residues. V lost 6 bases and J 6 bases, leaving 17 bases between the germline ends. DNA for the CDR3: TGTGCCAGCAGCCCGGGGGCTACCTCCCCCGGGGAGCTGTTTTTT. Residues: CASSPGATSPGELFF.

The chain couples TRBV11-3 to TRBJ2-3; D gene uncertain. CDR1 and CDR2 from the germline V gene are SGHNT and YENEEA. The CDR3 is 15 amino acids. Trimming cost V 1 base and J 2 bases, with 10 bases left between them. CDR3 DNA sequence: TGTGCCAGCAGCTTAGGTCTGGCAGACACAGATACGCAGTATTTT. It specifies CASSLGLADTDTQYF.

In this sample, this clone turned up once. The rearrangement joins TRBV4-1 to TRBJ2-2, with D possibly called TRBD1 or TRBD2 (5 bases each). CDR1 is MGHRA, CDR2 YSYEKL, per germline. Deletions cut 0 bases from V and 1 base from J, with 15 bases between. The CDR3 has 18 amino acids. CDR3 amino acids: CASSQDRLARGNTGELFF. The CDR3 nucleotides read TGCGCCAGCAGCCAAGATAGGTTAGCGAGGGGGAACACCGGGGAGCTGTTTTTT.

The chain recombines TRBV13 with TRBJ2-2; the D gene is possibly TRBD1 (7 bases). Germline V gene sequence: CDR1 PRHDT, CDR2 FYEKMQ (reference sequence). V gave up 4 bases and J gave up 2 bases, with 17 bases separating them. There are 17 residues in the CDR3. The CDR3 DNA reads TGTGCCAGCAGCTCATTGAGGGGGGACAGAAACACCGGGGAGCTGTTTTTT. It specifies CASSSLRGDRNTGELFF.

CDR3 in DNA: TGTGCCAGCAGCTCGACAGGGAATAATTCACCCCTCCACTTT. This gives the protein CASSSTGNNSPLHF. The rearrangement joins TRBV7-2 to TRBJ1-6; 7 bases agree with TRBD1. Germline V CDR1 and CDR2: SGHTA, FQGNSA. The ends lost 4 bases at V and 5 bases at J; junction bases unmatched: 2. The CDR3 has 14 residues.

The chain employs TRBV27 and TRBJ2-1; D remains ambiguous. CDR1 MNHEY and CDR2 SMNVEV come from the germline V gene (reference sequence). Trimming removed 3 bases at V and 8 bases at J, with 11 bases between. This CDR3 spans 13 amino acids. The CDR3 loop reads CASSFSVMYEQFF. In DNA, the CDR3 is TGTGCCAGCAGTTTCTCCGTGATGTATGAGCAGTTCTTC.

The chain employs TRBV23-1 and TRBJ2-7, with D unclear. TRBV23-1 is an ORF, and what it does is uncertain. This CDR3 is built from 13 residues. Trimming removed 7 bases at V and 3 bases at J, with 13 bases between. The CDR3 spells CASTQNVGYEQYF. The CDR3 coding sequence is TGCGCCAGCACCCAGAACGTGGGCTACGAGCAGTACTTC.

The V gene is TRBV18, the J gene TRBJ1-6; 11 positions match TRBD1. V gave up 5 bases and J gave up 11 bases; unmatched junction bases: 11. In germline, CDR1 is KGHSH, CDR2 LQKENI. The CDR3 is 16 residues long. The CDR3 region is CASSSRDRGKFPPLHF. The DNA of the CDR3 is TGTGCCAGCTCATCGCGGGACAGGGGGAAGTTCCCACCCCTCCACTTT.

The chain combines TRBV19 with TRBJ1-1; D is possibly TRBD1 (6 bases). Trimming took 5 bases from V and 4 from J, leaving 17 bases between them. Per germline, CDR1 LNHDA and CDR2 SQIVND (reference sequence). This CDR3 is 15 amino acids long. The CDR3 region is CASSHHAGDFTEAFF. In nucleotides, the CDR3 is TGTGCCAGTAGTCATCACGCAGGGGACTTCACTGAAGCTTTCTTT.

The chain couples TRBV6-1 to TRBJ1-6, with 7 bases fitting TRBD1. Germline CDR1 MNHNS, CDR2 SASEGT. The trim removed 4 bases at V and 6 bases at J, leaving 9 bases unmatched. The CDR3 is 16 residues long. In nucleotides, the CDR3 is TGTGCCAGCAGTGCAATAGGGGGCGCGGGTAATTCACCCCTCCACTTT. The encoded protein is CASSAIGGAGNSPLHF.

This CDR3 reads CASSLQNNEQFF. The CDR3 DNA reads TGCGCCAGCAGCTTACAGAACAATGAGCAGTTCTTC. V and J are TRBV5-1 and TRBJ2-1; the D is unclear. Germline assignment: CDR1 SGHRS and CDR2 YFSETQ. Trimming removed 2 bases from V and 5 bases from J, with 5 bases in between. The CDR3 covers 12 residues.

The chain joins TRBV5-4 to TRBJ1-2, with D maybe TRBD1 (6 bases). Germline CDR1 and CDR2: SGHNT and YYREEE (reference sequence). Trimming took off 4 bases at V and 8 bases at J, with 15 bases between the two ends. The CDR3 has 13 amino acids. The CDR3 coding sequence is TGTGCCAGCAGCCTTCCAGGGGAAGGAGGCTACACCTTC. This gives the protein CASSLPGEGGYTF.

This clone was observed once. The chain employs TRBV6-2 or TRBV6-3 and TRBJ2-3; D possibly corresponds to TRBD1 (6 bases). The V end was cut by 2 bases, the J end by 2 bases, with 14 bases between. The CDR3 is 16 residues long. Germline V gene lookup returns CDR1 MNHEY and CDR2 SVGEGT. DNA for the CDR3: TGTGCCAGCAGTTACCGTAGACAGGCCTCCACAGATACGCAGTATTTT. Protein product: CASSYRRQASTDTQYF.

CDR3 region: CASSQKTGAQNEPQHF. In DNA, the CDR3 is TGTGCCAGCAGCCAGAAGACAGGGGCGCAAAACGAGCCCCAGCATTTT. The chain joins TRBV11-3 to TRBJ1-5; 8 nucleotides agree with TRBD1. V trimming: 5 bases; J trimming: 8 bases; junction bases outside the gene matches: 14. Germline CDR1 is SGHNT and CDR2 is YENEEA. The CDR3 runs to 16 residues.

The chain links TRBV5-6 to TRBJ2-2, with a weak D call TRBD1 (6 bases). From germline, CDR1 is SGHDT and CDR2 YYEEEE. The CDR3 loop spans 15 amino acids. V was trimmed by 3 bases and J by 3 bases, leaving 12 bases between them. CDR3 in amino acids: CASSWTVRDTGELFF. CDR3 in DNA: TGTGCCAGCAGCTGGACAGTTAGGGACACCGGGGAGCTGTTTTTT.

The genes are TRBV5-1 and TRBJ1-4, with 10 bases identical to TRBD1. Losses at the gene ends were 4 bases for V and 5 bases for J; bases not matched to a gene: 5. The CDR3 is made up of 15 amino acids. Germline V lookup: CDR1 SGHRS, CDR2 YFSETQ. The chain's CDR3 is CASSKGQGKNEKLFF. As DNA, the CDR3 is TGCGCCAGCAGCAAGGGACAGGGGAAGAATGAAAAACTGTTTTTT.

The chain employs TRBV19 and TRBJ2-2; possibly TRBD1 for D (5 bases). CDR1 and CDR2 from the germline V gene are LNHDA and SQIVND (reference sequence). CDR3 length: 13 amino acids. Trimming pared 8 bases from V and 0 bases from J, leaving 7 bases between. The CDR3 region is CASGRANTGELFF. The CDR3 nucleotides read TGTGCCAGTGGCAGGGCGAACACCGGGGAGCTGTTTTTT. The entire variable domain, with the rest obtained from reference TRBV19 and TRBJ2-2, is as follows: DGGITQSPKYLFRKEGQNVTLSCEQNLNHDAMYWYRQDPGQGLRLIYYSQIVNDFQKGDIAEGYSVSREKKESFPLTVTSAQKNPTAFYLCASGRANTGELFFGEGSRLTVL.

J is TRBJ2-7 and V is TRBV4-1; no reliable D call. The CDR3 length is 16 residues. CDR1 is MGHRA, CDR2 YSYEKL, per germline. With 0 bases removed from V and 6 bases from J, the gap between germline ends came to 18 bases. The CDR3 here is CASSQDHWGSPSEQYF. The CDR3 DNA reads TGCGCCAGCAGCCAAGATCACTGGGGATCCCCCTCCGAGCAGTACTTC.

The rearrangement joins TRBV6-1 to TRBJ2-2; no definite D call. V lost 3 bases and J lost 3, with 8 bases in between. This CDR3 contains 14 residues. Germline V CDR1 and CDR2: MNHNS, SASEGT. The CDR3 spells CASSDIVDTGELFF. The CDR3 DNA is TGTGCCAGCAGTGACATTGTCGACACCGGGGAGCTGTTTTTT.

This sequence joins TRBV19 and TRBJ1-5; D is unclear. The germline V gene has CDR1 LNHDA and CDR2 SQIVND (reference sequence). The CDR3 contains 15 residues. V was trimmed by 4 bases and J by 3 bases, leaving 13 bases between them. CDR3 residues: CASSTSGVNNQPQHF. For the CDR3, the DNA is TGTGCCAGTAGTACGTCAGGCGTCAACAATCAGCCCCAGCATTTT.

The genes are TRBV6-5 and TRBJ2-6; D ambiguous. The CDR3 is made up of 15 amino acids. CDR1 is MNHEY, CDR2 SVGAGI, per germline. Between the trimmed V and J ends, which lost 2 bases and 4 bases, there was a span of 9 bases. CDR3 sequence: CASSYGDTGANVLTF. In DNA form, the CDR3 reads TGTGCCAGCAGTTACGGGGATACCGGGGCCAACGTCCTGACTTTC.

This clone came up once. At one boundary the junction diverges from the germline segment, which might be a read error. V gene TRBV12-3 or TRBV12-4 combines with J gene TRBJ2-1; 7 nucleotides align to TRBD2. The CDR3 loop spans 12 amino acids. The CDR3 loop reads CASSQGDYSGVF. CDR3 coding DNA: TGTGCCAGCAGTCAAGGGGACTACTCGGGGGTCTTC.

The chain employs TRBV18 and TRBJ1-1; TRBD1 agrees at 7 bases. The junction had 11 bases not matched to a gene; V was cut back by 6 bases and J by 1 base. Germline V CDR1 and CDR2: KGHSH, LQKENI. The CDR3 has 16 residues. The CDR3 sequence: CASSRARQGPNTEAFF. DNA for the CDR3: TGTGCCAGCTCGCGAGCCCGACAGGGACCGAACACTGAAGCTTTCTTT.

The gene calls are TRBV12-2 and TRBJ1-5. TRBV12-2 is given as a pseudogene. CDR3 length: 16 amino acids. As DNA, the CDR3 is TGTGCAAGTCGCTTAGGGGGAACGTCCACTAATCAGCCCCAGCATTTT. It specifies CASRLGGTSTNQPQHF.

The chain recombines TRBV28 with TRBJ1-1; weak D call: TRBD1 (5 bases). V was trimmed by 8 bases and J by 9 bases, leaving 31 bases between them. Per germline, CDR1 MDHEN and CDR2 SYDVKM. This CDR3 comprises 17 residues. In DNA form, the CDR3 reads TGTGCCAGCCACCGGATGGACGGGGGGGTCCCGATGAATAAAGCTTTCTTT. Translation: CASHRMDGGVPMNKAFF. The full variable domain, completed using reference TRBV28 and TRBJ1-1, is DVKVTQSSRYLVKRTGEKVFLECVQDMDHENMFWYRQDPGLGLRLIYFSYDVKMKEKGDIPEGYSVSREKKERFSLILESASTNQTSMYLCASHRMDGGVPMNKAFFGQGTRLTVV.